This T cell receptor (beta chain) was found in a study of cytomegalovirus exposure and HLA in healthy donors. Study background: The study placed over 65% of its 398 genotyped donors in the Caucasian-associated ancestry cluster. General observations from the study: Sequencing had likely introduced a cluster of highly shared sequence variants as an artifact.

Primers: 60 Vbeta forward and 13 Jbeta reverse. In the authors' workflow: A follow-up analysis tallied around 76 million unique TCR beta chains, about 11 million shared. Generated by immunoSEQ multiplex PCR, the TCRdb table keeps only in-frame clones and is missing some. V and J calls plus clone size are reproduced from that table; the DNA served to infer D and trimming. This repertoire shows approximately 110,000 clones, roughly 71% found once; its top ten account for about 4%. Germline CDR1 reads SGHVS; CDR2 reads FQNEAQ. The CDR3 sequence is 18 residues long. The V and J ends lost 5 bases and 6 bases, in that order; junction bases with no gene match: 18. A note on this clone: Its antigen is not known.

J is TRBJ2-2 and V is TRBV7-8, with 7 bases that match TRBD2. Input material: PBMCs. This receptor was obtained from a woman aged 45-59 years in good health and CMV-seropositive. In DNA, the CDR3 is TGTGCCAGCAGCCAAACCATCCGGCAGTGGGGGGGACCCGGGGAGCTGTTTTTT. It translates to CASSQTIRQWGGPGELFF.